Listed below are T cell receptor beta chains from one sample, sequenced in a study of early T cells in non-severe SARS-CoV-2 infection. Using its own MiXCR run on the 5' RACE reads, TCRdb lists one record per CDR3 protein. The sample consists of about 42,000 distinct CDR3 sequences, about 6% of them appearing once. The specimen comprised whole blood, sampled at baseline. Source of these receptors: an adult who was a healthcare worker with PCR-confirmed SARS-CoV-2 infection or an uninfected control (not recorded which). The CDR3 runs from the conserved cysteine through the conserved F or W. A D gene is named only where the DNA matches it firmly. Clone size is shown for a subset of rows, as once, few, many or a class of expanded clone.

j_call d_call v_call cdr3_length clone_size cdr3_nt cdr3_aa
TRBJ1-2 . TRBV4-1 17 many TGCGCCAGCAGCCAAGGACAGCGACTTCCTTCTAACTATGGCTACACCTTC CASSQGQRLPSNYGYTF
TRBJ2-2 . TRBV28 11 few TGTGCCAGCAGGATATGGGGGGAGCTGTTTTTT CASRIWGELFF
TRBJ2-1 TRBD1 TRBV7-9 16 many TGTGCCAGCAGCCCTGTCGGCAGGGGGTTAAGCAATGAGCAGTTCTTC CASSPVGRGLSNEQFF
TRBJ2-5 . TRBV20-1 13 . TGCAGTGCTAGAGGACAGGTCCAAGAGACCCAGTACTTC CSARGQVQETQYF
TRBJ2-3 TRBD1 TRBV24-1 14 . TGTGCCACCAGCGGACAGGGGGAGACAGATACGCAGTATTTT CATSGQGETDTQYF
TRBJ2-7 TRBD1 TRBV30 14 . TGTGCCTGGGGGCCGGGACAGGGGGCTTGGGAGCAGTACTTC CAWGPGQGAWEQYF
TRBJ2-7 . TRBV3-1 12 few TGTGCCAGCAGCCAAACCTCCCACGAGCAGTACTTC CASSQTSHEQYF
TRBJ2-1 . TRBV5-1 15 many TGCGCCAGCAGCTCCCTCGGCGGTGGCAATCAGGAGCAGTTCTTC CASSSLGGGNQEQFF
TRBJ2-7 . TRBV15 12 few TGTGCCACCAGCGCCAGGACAGCTCAGCAGTACTTC CATSARTAQQYF
TRBJ2-3 . TRBV3-1 16 many TGTGCCAGCAGCCAAGTGGTGGGCCCGGGGACAGATACGCAGTATTTT CASSQVVGPGTDTQYF
TRBJ2-7 . TRBV5-5 11 many TGTGCCAGCAGCTTGGACTACGAGCAGTACTTC CASSLDYEQYF
TRBJ2-1 . TRBV12-3/TRBV12-4 18 many TGTGCCAGCAGTTTAGTACCGCCGGGCAGGGTTGCATACAATGAGCAGTTCTTC CASSLVPPGRVAYNEQFF
TRBJ1-2 . TRBV12-3/TRBV12-4 12 many TGTGCCAGCAGCTGGGACATAGATGGCTACACCTTC CASSWDIDGYTF
TRBJ2-5 TRBD1 TRBV12-3/TRBV12-4 16 . TGTGCCAGCAGTGAACCGGGACAGGGTACCGAAGAGACCCAGTACTTC CASSEPGQGTEETQYF
TRBJ2-1 TRBD2 TRBV5-1 15 many TGCGCCAGCAGCGCAGGACTAGCGGGGTACAATGAGCAGTTCTTC CASSAGLAGYNEQFF
TRBJ1-2 . TRBV19 12 few TGTGCCAGTAGTAGGGGCAGCTATGGCTACACCTTC CASSRGSYGYTF
TRBJ2-1 TRBD2 TRBV10-1 15 few TGCGCCAGCAGTGCTCCAGGACTAGGTATTAATGAGCAGTTCTTC CASSAPGLGINEQFF
TRBJ1-2 TRBD1 TRBV24-1 13 . TGTGCCACCAGTCGGACAGGAGATTATGGCTACACCTTC CATSRTGDYGYTF
TRBJ1-2 TRBD1 TRBV27 13 many TGTGCCAGCAGTAGGACAGGGCTGGGTGGCTACACCTTC CASSRTGLGGYTF
TRBJ2-6 . TRBV6-2/TRBV6-3 15 few TGTGCCAGCAGTTACGTGGCCTCTGGGGCCAACGTCCTGACTTTC CASSYVASGANVLTF
TRBJ1-3 . TRBV2 14 . TGTGCCAGCAGTGAAGCAGGAGGGGGAAACACCATATATTTT CASSEAGGGNTIYF
TRBJ2-7 . TRBV2 14 many TGTGCCAGCAGCGAACGAGGGAGCTCCTACGAGCAGTACTTC CASSERGSSYEQYF
TRBJ1-2 . TRBV18 14 many TGTGCCAGCTCCTCGGCCGAGGGGGGGTATGGCTACACCTTC CASSSAEGGYGYTF
TRBJ1-3 . TRBV18 12 few TGTGCCAGCTCACCGGAAGGAAACACCATATATTTT CASSPEGNTIYF
TRBJ1-2 TRBD1 TRBV30 12 many TGTGCCTCGAGGACAGGACCCTATGGCTACACCTTC CASRTGPYGYTF
TRBJ2-5 . TRBV20-1 15 many TGCAGTGCTAGAGATCCGGCAGGGGGACTTGAAACCCAGTACTTC CSARDPAGGLETQYF
TRBJ1-1 . TRBV27 19 many TGTGCCAGCAGAAGGACAATAGGGATAGGTTGGGGCCAGAACACTGAAGCTTTCTTT CASRRTIGIGWGQNTEAFF
TRBJ1-2 TRBD1 TRBV28 15 many TGTGCCAGCAGTTTCACGAGGACAGGGATTCATGGCTACACCTTC CASSFTRTGIHGYTF
TRBJ2-3 . TRBV20-1 15 many TGCAGTGCTAGCGGGGGGCCCTTCAGCACAGATACGCAGTATTTT CSASGGPFSTDTQYF
TRBJ2-3 . TRBV5-1 14 many TGCGCCAGCAGCTTGGGGGGGGCCGTAGATACGCAGTATTTT CASSLGGAVDTQYF
TRBJ2-1 TRBD1 TRBV4-3 16 . TGCGTCAGCACCCAACTGGGACAGGGGGGAAGGAATGAGCAGTTCTTC CVSTQLGQGGRNEQFF
TRBJ1-5 . TRBV20-1 16 . TGCAGTGCTAGAGATGATTGGGAATCGAGCAATCAGCCCCAGCATTTT CSARDDWESSNQPQHF
TRBJ2-2 . TRBV10-2 15 . TGCGCCAGCAGTGAGTCGGGGAGATACACCGGGGAGCTGTTTTTT CASSESGRYTGELFF
TRBJ1-1 TRBD1 TRBV5-1 17 many TGCGCCAGCAGCTTGAACCGACAGGGGCGCATGAACACTGAAGCTTTCTTT CASSLNRQGRMNTEAFF
TRBJ1-5 . TRBV11-2 13 few TGTGCCAGCAGCTTAGTCAGGGGCCAGCCCCAGCATTTT CASSLVRGQPQHF
TRBJ2-7 . TRBV20-1 11 . TGCAGTGCCGCGGGGTTCGACGAGCAGTACTTC CSAAGFDEQYF
TRBJ1-5 TRBD1 TRBV20-1 16 many TGCAGTGCTAGAGAAGGGACAGGGGGTGGCAATCAGCCCCAGCATTTT CSAREGTGGGNQPQHF
TRBJ2-2 TRBD1 TRBV28 13 many TGTGCCACCTCGACAGGGTACACCGGGGAGCTGTTTTTT CATSTGYTGELFF
TRBJ2-7 TRBD1 TRBV12-3/TRBV12-4 13 . TGTGCCAGCGCTGGACAGGGACCCTTCGAGCAGTACTTC CASAGQGPFEQYF
TRBJ2-5 TRBD2 TRBV7-9 16 many TGTGCCAGCAGCTCATGGCTGAGGGAGGGCGGAGAGACCCAGTACTTC CASSSWLREGGETQYF
TRBJ2-7 . TRBV3-1 13 many TGTGCCAGCAGCCAAGTCGGAGGCTACGAGCAGTACTTC CASSQVGGYEQYF
TRBJ2-2 TRBD1 TRBV6-6 13 many TGTGCCACCGACAGGGGGAGTTCCGGGGAGCTGTTTTTT CATDRGSSGELFF
TRBJ2-7 TRBD2 TRBV5-4 15 . TGTGCCAGCAGCCAAAGCGGGGGTAATTCCTACGAGCAGTACTTC CASSQSGGNSYEQYF
TRBJ2-6 . TRBV24-1 14 many TGTGCCACCAGTGGGGGGTCAGGGGCCAACGTCCTGACTTTC CATSGGSGANVLTF
TRBJ2-7 TRBD1 TRBV20-1 14 many TGCAGTGCTAGAGACCGGACAGGGTACTACGAGCAGTACTTC CSARDRTGYYEQYF
TRBJ2-2 . TRBV20-1 15 few TGCAGTGCTAGCGCTTCATCCAGAAACACCGGGGAGCTGTTTTTT CSASASSRNTGELFF
TRBJ2-5 TRBD1 TRBV5-5 16 many TGTGCCAGCAGCCTAACCCCGACAGGGGGCTCGGAGACCCAGTACTTC CASSLTPTGGSETQYF
TRBJ1-3 TRBD1 TRBV4-1 15 many TGCGCCAGCAGCCAGACAGGGTTGCCTGGAAACACCATATATTTT CASSQTGLPGNTIYF
TRBJ2-3 . TRBV7-2 14 many TGTGCCAGCAGCTTACTGGCCCAGGCAGATACGCAGTATTTT CASSLLAQADTQYF
TRBJ2-1 TRBD2 TRBV3-1 16 many TGTGCCAGCAGCCCTCAACTAGCGGGGGCCTACAATGAGCAGTTCTTC CASSPQLAGAYNEQFF
TRBJ1-5 . TRBV6-1 16 many TGTGCCAGTACGTCCAGAGCCGGTTATAGCAATCAGCCCCAGCATTTT CASTSRAGYSNQPQHF